The 10 T cell receptor beta chains listed next were all sequenced from one sample in a study of cytomegalovirus exposure and HLA in healthy donors. PCR primers comprised 60 Vbeta and 13 Jbeta primers. Assay: immunoSEQ multiplex PCR; the TCRdb copy retains only in-frame clones and omits some. Of about 93,000 clones listed, around three fifths were seen once; the top ten hold about 5.5%. The sequenced sample consisted of PBMCs. The receptors derive from a boy younger than 18 in good health and CMV-seropositive.

The gene calls are TRBV19 and TRBJ1-5; maybe TRBD1 (6 bases). The CDR3 runs to 15 residues. The ends were cut back, 6 bases at V and 0 bases at J, with 12 bases in the middle. CDR1 and CDR2 (germline): LNHDA, SQIVND (reference sequence). The CDR3 loop is CASSTDSHSNQPQHF. In DNA form, the CDR3 reads TGTGCCAGTAGCACGGACAGTCATAGCAATCAGCCCCAGCATTTT.

The chain couples TRBV5-1 to TRBJ2-1; TRBD2 aligns across 11 bases. The V gene's germline CDR1 is SGHRS and CDR2 YFSETQ. V gave up 0 bases and J gave up 4 bases; unmatched junction bases: 3. This CDR3 is 16 amino acids long. CDR3 residues: CASSLAGLAEYNEQFF. DNA for the CDR3: TGCGCCAGCAGCTTGGCGGGACTAGCGGAATACAATGAGCAGTTCTTC.

In its sample, this clone was seen a few times. The chain joins TRBV5-1 to TRBJ2-2; no firm D call. The CDR3 contains 14 residues. Looked up from germline, CDR1 is SGHRS and CDR2 is YFSETQ. Between the trimmed V and J ends, which lost 0 bases and 7 bases, there was a span of 10 bases. The CDR3 spells CASSLEPRLGELFF. In DNA form, the CDR3 reads TGCGCCAGCAGCTTGGAGCCACGTCTCGGGGAGCTGTTTTTT.

The rearrangement uses TRBV9 and TRBJ2-3; 12 nucleotides line up with TRBD2. V trimming: 3 bases; J trimming: 4 bases; junction bases outside the gene matches: 9. This CDR3 has 17 amino acids. Germline-derived CDR1 and CDR2 are SGDLS and YYNGEE. CDR3 protein: CASSEGRPSGGADTQYF. The CDR3 DNA sequence: TGTGCCAGCAGCGAGGGAAGGCCTAGCGGGGGGGCAGATACGCAGTATTTT. Looking up the rest from reference TRBV9 and TRBJ2-3 gives the full variable domain: DSGVTQTPKHLITATGQRVTLRCSPRSGDLSVYWYQQSLDQGLQFLIQYYNGEERAKGNILERFSAQQFPDLHSELNLSSLELGDSALYFCASSEGRPSGGADTQYFGPGTRLTVL.

A few counts support this clone. The chain recombines TRBV2 with TRBJ2-1; the match to TRBD2 covers 11 bases. The CDR3 sequence is 12 residues long. Germline V lookup: CDR1 SNHLY, CDR2 FYNNEI. The CDR3 protein is CEAGLADNEQFF. The CDR3 DNA reads TGTGAAGCGGGACTAGCGGACAATGAGCAGTTCTTC.

The rearrangement links TRBV2 to TRBJ2-6, with TRBD1 matching 10 bases. The CDR3 runs to 18 residues. In germline, CDR1 is SNHLY, CDR2 FYNNEI. J was trimmed by 2 bases and V by 2 bases; bases with no gene match: 6. The CDR3 sequence: CASSEPGTGVTGANVLTF. Written as DNA, the CDR3 is TGTGCCAGCAGTGAACCCGGGACAGGGGTAACTGGGGCCAACGTCCTGACTTTC.

The CDR3 is CSVLGTGQNYGYTF. CDR3 DNA sequence: TGCAGCGTTCTGGGAACGGGACAGAACTATGGCTACACCTTC. The chain has TRBV29-1 and TRBJ1-2, with 7 positions matching TRBD1. CDR1 and CDR2 (germline): SQVTM, ANQGSEA. V lost 5 bases to trimming and J lost 2 bases; unmatched junction nucleotides: 8. The CDR3 has 14 residues. Full variable domain (outside the CDR3, taken from reference TRBV29-1 and TRBJ1-2): SAVISQKPSRDICQRGTSLTIQCQVDSQVTMMFWYRQQPGQSLTLIATANQGSEATYESGFVIDKFPISRPNLTFSTLTVSNMSPEDSSIYLCSVLGTGQNYGYTFGSGTRLTVV.

Remarks on this clone: At one of its ends the junction is not consistent with the germline gene, which may arise from a read error. This chain links TRBV15 with TRBJ1-5; D uncertain. The CDR3 covers 15 residues. Germline lookup yields CDR1 LNHNV and CDR2 YYDKDF (reference sequence). CDR3: CATSRAIPTTWPQNF. The DNA of the CDR3 is TGTGCCACCAGCAGGGCAATACCCACGACATGGCCCCAGAATTTT.

The chain has TRBV7-9 and TRBJ2-3; tentatively, D is TRBD1 (5 bases). Trimming left V 6 bases short and J 4 bases short, with 20 bases between. This CDR3 spans 16 amino acids. Germline CDR1 and CDR2: SEHNR and FQNEAQ (reference sequence). The CDR3 DNA follows: TGTGCCAGCAGTGTGGCTTGGGGAAGGGGCGCAGATACGCAGTATTTT. Its protein product is CASSVAWGRGADTQYF.

The genes are TRBV19 and TRBJ2-3, with D possibly being TRBD2 (5 bases). Trimming removed 4 bases from V and 9 bases from J, with 8 bases in between. Germline values: CDR1 LNHDA, CDR2 SQIVND (reference sequence). There are 11 residues in the CDR3. CDR3 protein: CASSKTGTQYF. As DNA, the CDR3 is TGTGCCAGTAGTAAGACGGGAACGCAGTATTTT.